This T cell receptor (beta chain) was sequenced for a study of cytomegalovirus exposure and HLA in healthy donors. The study, taken as a whole, reports: In vitro confirmation showed three CMV-associated chains to be CMV antigen specific. A missense DCLRE1C variant was associated with V- and J-gene trimming of TCR beta chains in a later analysis, and an independent cohort replicated the association.

Though probably carrying unrecorded immune exposures, donors were nominally healthy at sampling. Comments on this clone: The antigen remains unidentified.

With 0 bases removed from V and 8 bases from J, the gap between germline ends came to 7 bases. Per the germline V gene, CDR1 is GTSNPN and CDR2 is SVGIG (reference sequence). The CDR3 consists of 11 residues. Primers for the PCR totalled 60 Vbeta and 13 Jbeta. Method: immunoSEQ multiplex PCR; TCRdb's copy keeps in-frame clones and lacks some. The sample has around 99,000 clones, approximately 81% seen once. The source of this sequence is a woman aged 25-40 years in good health and CMV-seronegative. The specimen was PBMCs. The chain joins TRBV30 to TRBJ1-2; D remains ambiguous. DNA of the CDR3: TGTGCCTGGAGTGTATCTCGGGGCTACACCTTC. This gives the protein CAWSVSRGYTF.